Shown below are 23 T cell receptor beta chains from a single sample sequenced in a study of T cells in localized non-small cell lung cancer. TCRdb's table, derived via immunoSEQ multiplex PCR, lists solely in-frame clones and lacks some. The table has about 41,000 clones, 86% seen once. The sequenced sample was peripheral blood, obtained before any cancer treatment. The source is a woman aged 18-55 years with stage III lung adenocarcinoma.

V is TRBV4-1 and J is TRBJ1-1; D not resolved. Trimming took off 6 bases at V and 2 bases at J, with 16 bases between the two ends. CDR3 length: 15 amino acids. Looked up from germline, CDR1 is MGHRA and CDR2 is YSYEKL. The CDR3 DNA sequence: TGCGCCAGCAGAAACGAGGAGGGCTTTAACACTGAAGCTTTCTTT. This translates into CASRNEEGFNTEAFF.

This clone has only one observation. CDR3 in DNA: TGTGCCAGCTCACCGCGGGGGAGCTCCTACAATGAGCAGTTCTTC. It codes for CASSPRGSSYNEQFF. V gene TRBV18 combines with J gene TRBJ2-1, with 7 bases matching TRBD2. V lost 3 bases and J lost 0; bases outside the gene matches: 2. The CDR3 extends over 15 amino acids. Germline V CDR1 and CDR2: KGHSH, LQKENI.

This chain connects TRBV7-8 to TRBJ2-3, with D perhaps given as TRBD1 or TRBD2 (5 bases each). The CDR3 contains 14 residues. CDR1 and CDR2 (germline): SGHVS, FQNEAQ. Deletions cut 1 base from V and 1 base from J, with 6 bases between. CDR3 DNA sequence: TGTGCCAGCAGCTTAGGGGGACGCACAGATACGCAGTATTTT. It encodes CASSLGGRTDTQYF.

The table lists this clone with a few counts. V gene TRBV2 combines with J gene TRBJ2-7; 10 bases are shared with TRBD2. The CDR3 runs 15 residues. After removal of 7 bases from V and 1 base from J, the junction contained 7 bases not matched to a gene. The germline V gene has CDR1 SNHLY and CDR2 FYNNEI. The CDR3, as DNA: TGTGCCAGCACTCAAGGACTAGCGGTTTCCTACGAGCAGTACTTC. Its translation is CASTQGLAVSYEQYF. The entire variable domain, with the rest obtained from reference TRBV2 and TRBJ2-7, is as follows: EPEVTQTPSHQVTQMGQEVILRCVPISNHLYFYWYRQILGQKVEFLVSFYNNEISEKSEIFDDQFSVERPDGSNFTLKIRSTKLEDSAMYFCASTQGLAVSYEQYFGPGTRLTVT.

The V and J genes are TRBV6-1 and TRBJ1-6; 7 nucleotides agree with TRBD1. CDR3 length: 14 residues. Germline-derived CDR1 and CDR2 are MNHNS and SASEGT. J gave up 13 bases and V 4 bases, and 10 bases lay outside the gene matches. The CDR3 spells CASSVRDSRSPLHF. The CDR3 bases are TGTGCCAGCAGTGTCCGGGACAGTAGGTCTCCCCTCCACTTT.

This clone was observed once. The V and J genes are TRBV19 and TRBJ2-1, with TRBD2 matching over 9 bases. Looked up from germline, CDR1 is LNHDA and CDR2 is SQIVND (reference sequence). Unmatched junction bases numbered 14, after V lost 2 bases and J lost 9 bases. The CDR3 length is 17 residues. In DNA form, the CDR3 reads TGTGCCAGTAGTATACCCAGGGCGGGGGGGCTCTCGACTGAGCAGTTCTTC. It yields the protein CASSIPRAGGLSTEQFF. The full variable domain, with the rest looked up from reference TRBV19 and TRBJ2-1, is DGGITQSPKYLFRKEGQNVTLSCEQNLNHDAMYWYRQDPGQGLRLIYYSQIVNDFQKGDIAEGYSVSREKKESFPLTVTSAQKNPTAFYLCASSIPRAGGLSTEQFFGPGTRLTVL.

In nucleotides, the CDR3 is TGTGCCAGTACGAAGGGGAGAACTACTAACTATGGCTACACCTTC. This translates into CASTKGRTTNYGYTF. This chain links TRBV19 with TRBJ1-2, with D possibly matching TRBD1 (5 bases). Germline V gene lookup returns CDR1 LNHDA and CDR2 SQIVND (reference sequence). The V gene lost 7 bases and the J gene lost 0 bases, with 15 bases spanning the gap. This CDR3 region has 15 residues. Looking up the rest from reference TRBV19 and TRBJ1-2 gives the full variable domain: DGGITQSPKYLFRKEGQNVTLSCEQNLNHDAMYWYRQDPGQGLRLIYYSQIVNDFQKGDIAEGYSVSREKKESFPLTVTSAQKNPTAFYLCASTKGRTTNYGYTFGSGTRLTVV.

This clone appeared a single time. The chain recombines TRBV6-5 with TRBJ1-1; D is possibly TRBD1 (6 bases). This CDR3 has 14 amino acids. Germline V lookup: CDR1 MNHEY, CDR2 SVGAGI. Trimming shortened V by 10 bases and J by 5 bases, and 20 bases separated the two germline ends. The CDR3 DNA sequence: TGTGCCACCAGAGAAGGGGGGGACTGGACTGAAGCTTTCTTT. Translated: CATREGGDWTEAFF.

This rearrangement joins TRBV15 to TRBJ1-5; 8 nucleotides align to TRBD1. Per germline, CDR1 LNHNV and CDR2 YYDKDF (reference sequence). CDR3 length equals 15 residues. Trimming at V came to 0 bases and at J to 6 bases, leaving 4 bases not matched to a gene. The CDR3, as DNA: TGTGCCACCAGCAGAGATCCAGGGGGCGCTCAGCCCCAGCATTTT. Its protein product is CATSRDPGGAQPQHF.

The chain combines TRBV2 with TRBJ2-3, with D perhaps TRBD1 or TRBD2 (5 bases each). Germline assignment: CDR1 SNHLY and CDR2 FYNNEI. The CDR3 totals 15 residues. Trimming shortened V by 5 bases and J by 6 bases, and 18 bases separated the two germline ends. The CDR3 here is CASSSGTHLRDTQYF. As DNA, the CDR3 is TGTGCCAGCAGTTCCGGGACCCATCTGAGGGATACGCAGTATTTT.

The sample holds one count of this clone. The V call is TRBV6-6, the J call TRBJ1-4, with a tentative D call TRBD1 (6 bases). The germline gives CDR1 MNHNY, CDR2 SVGAGI (reference sequence). The CDR3 sequence is 14 residues long. V was trimmed by 2 bases and J by 8 bases, leaving 12 bases between them. In DNA, the CDR3 is TGTGCCAGCAGTTACCGGGGGGCGGAGGAAAAACTGTTTTTT. Translation gives CASSYRGAEEKLFF.

The rearrangement uses TRBV9 and TRBJ2-2; 9 bases fit TRBD2. Losses at the gene ends were 4 bases for V and 3 bases for J; bases not matched to a gene: 7. The CDR3 is made up of 16 amino acids. CDR1 is SGDLS and CDR2 is YYNGEE in the germline V gene. The CDR3 sequence is CASSLLSGGDTGELFF. The CDR3 bases are TGTGCCAGCAGCCTTCTTAGCGGGGGAGACACCGGGGAGCTGTTTTTT.

This clone was picked up a small number of times. This sequence joins TRBV7-2 and TRBJ1-2; D ambiguous. V lost 3 bases to trimming and J lost 8 bases, with 19 bases between them. The CDR3 is 15 residues long. The germline V gene encodes CDR1 SGHTA and CDR2 FQGNSA. The CDR3 bases are TGTGCCAGCAGCTTTGCTGGGGTGGGAGGCCAAGGCTACACCTTC. Translated: CASSFAGVGGQGYTF.

The V gene is TRBV7-2, the J gene TRBJ2-1; TRBD1 aligns across 10 bases. CDR1 and CDR2 from the germline V gene are SGHTA and FQGNSA. V lost 5 bases to trimming and J lost 8 bases; unmatched junction nucleotides: 6. The CDR3 totals 14 residues. The CDR3 sequence: CASSRGQGMDEQFF. As DNA, the CDR3 is TGTGCCAGCAGCAGGGGACAGGGGATGGATGAGCAGTTCTTC. The entire variable domain, with the rest obtained from reference TRBV7-2 and TRBJ2-1, is as follows: GAGVSQSPSNKVTEKGKDVELRCDPISGHTALYWYRQSLGQGLEFLIYFQGNSAPDKSGLPSDRFSAERTGGSVSTLTIQRTQQEDSAVYLCASSRGQGMDEQFFGPGTRLTVL.

J is TRBJ1-2 and V is TRBV9; 8 nucleotides line up with TRBD1. The CDR3 contains 14 residues. Per the germline V gene, CDR1 is SGDLS and CDR2 is YYNGEE. After removal of 4 bases from V and 8 bases from J, the junction contained 10 bases not matched to a gene. CDR3 loop: CASSPRTGRLGYTF. CDR3 nucleotide sequence: TGTGCCAGCAGCCCTCGGACAGGGCGACTGGGCTACACCTTC.

The chain employs TRBV15 and TRBJ1-5; D is undetermined. Trimming cost V 5 bases and J 4 bases, with 9 bases left between them. CDR3 length: 13 amino acids. CDR1 is LNHNV, CDR2 YYDKDF, per germline (reference sequence). CDR3 in amino acids: CATSGGSNQPQHF. The CDR3 DNA sequence: TGTGCCACCAGCGGAGGAAGTAATCAGCCCCAGCATTTT. The complete variable domain, with remaining parts taken from reference TRBV15 and TRBJ1-5, reads DAMVIQNPRYQVTQFGKPVTLSCSQTLNHNVMYWYQQKSSQAPKLLFHYYDKDFNNEADTPDNFQSRRPNTSFCFLDIRSPGLGDTAMYLCATSGGSNQPQHFGDGTRLSIL.

V and J are TRBV21-1 and TRBJ1-5; no DNA check was done on the table's D call, TRBD1. TRBV21-1 is flagged as a pseudogene. The CDR3 totals 17 residues. Here the CDR3 DNA reads TGTGCCAGCAGCAAAGGCAACAGGTCGTTGGACAATCAGCCCCAGCATTTT. Amino acids: CASSKGNRSLDNQPQHF.

V usage is TRBV19 and J usage is TRBJ1-6; D not resolved. V was pared by 3 bases and J by 9 bases, with 18 bases between. This CDR3 has 16 residues. Per germline, CDR1 LNHDA and CDR2 SQIVND (reference sequence). The CDR3 protein is CASSMGRGTSGSPLHF. The CDR3 nucleotides are TGTGCCAGTAGTATGGGCCGGGGAACGAGCGGTTCACCCCTCCACTTT.

This clone showed up just once. This chain joins TRBV4-1 and TRBJ2-2, with D possibly being TRBD1 or TRBD2 (5 bases each). Germline V gene lookup returns CDR1 MGHRA and CDR2 YSYEKL. With 4 bases removed from V and 2 bases from J, the gap between germline ends came to 8 bases. CDR3 length: 14 residues. CDR3 nucleotides: TGCGCCAGCAGCCGGGGACCAAACACCGGGGAGCTGTTTTTT. Its translation: CASSRGPNTGELFF.

V gene TRBV27 combines with J gene TRBJ2-7; 11 nucleotides align to TRBD2. Germline CDR1 reads MNHEY; CDR2 reads SMNVEV (reference sequence). The CDR3 length is 15 residues. V dropped 5 bases and J dropped 5; count of bases not matched to a gene: 8. The CDR3 DNA follows: TGTGCCAGCAGTGCCCTAGCGGGGGGCCCCAACGAGCAGTACTTC. It yields the protein CASSALAGGPNEQYF.

The chain links TRBV7-2 to TRBJ1-2, with D unresolved. Germline V gives CDR1 SGHTA, CDR2 FQGNSA. Between the trimmed V and J ends, which lost 2 bases and 8 bases, there was a span of 15 bases. The CDR3 extends over 14 amino acids. The CDR3 coding sequence is TGTGCCAGCAGCTTACGAGTACAGACTAAGGGCTACACCTTC. It codes for CASSLRVQTKGYTF.

The chain has TRBV5-6 and TRBJ1-2; 8 nucleotides agree with TRBD1. V dropped 4 bases and J dropped 6; count of bases not matched to a gene: 5. The germline V gene has CDR1 SGHDT and CDR2 YYEEEE. The CDR3 is 13 residues long. CDR3 protein: CASSNDRGHGYTF. CDR3 sequence (DNA): TGTGCCAGCAGCAACGACAGGGGACATGGCTACACCTTC.

The genes are TRBV5-1 and TRBJ1-1; 7 bases align to TRBD1. Germline CDR1 reads SGHRS; CDR2 reads YFSETQ. This CDR3 region has 14 residues. V lost 0 bases, J lost 4 bases, and 3 bases stayed unmatched. CDR3 coding DNA: TGCGCCAGCAGCTTGGCAACAGGGGCCACTGAAGCTTTCTTT. This codes for CASSLATGATEAFF.